Following are 24 T cell receptor beta chains from one sample sequenced in a study of blood T cell repertoires in COVID-19. Clones were read by immunoSEQ multiplex PCR, and TCRdb kept only the in-frame ones, dropping some. This sample has hundreds of thousands of clones; about 88% occur once, and the top ten carry 1.4%. The sample consisted of PBMCs or T cells enriched from blood (not recorded which). These receptors were taken from a woman aged 18-30 years who had been exposed to COVID-19.

This chain connects TRBV15 to TRBJ1-5; D not certain. Looked up from germline, CDR1 is LNHNV and CDR2 is YYDKDF (reference sequence). V lost 0 bases, J lost 9 bases, and 12 bases lay in between. The CDR3 runs to 14 residues. CDR3 coding DNA: TGTGCCACCAGCAGAGATCCCCCGCCCGGGCCCCAGCATTTT. It specifies CATSRDPPPGPQHF. The full variable domain, with the rest looked up from reference TRBV15 and TRBJ1-5, is DAMVIQNPRYQVTQFGKPVTLSCSQTLNHNVMYWYQQKSSQAPKLLFHYYDKDFNNEADTPDNFQSRRPNTSFCFLDIRSPGLGDTAMYLCATSRDPPPGPQHFGDGTRLSIL.

As DNA, the CDR3 is TGTGCCATCAGTGTCTCACAGGGCTACGAGCAGTACTTC. Translated, it gives CAISVSQGYEQYF. J is TRBJ2-7 and V is TRBV10-3, with D tentatively TRBD1 (6 bases). The V gene's germline CDR1 is ENHRY and CDR2 SYGVKD. V was clipped by 4 bases and J by 3 bases, with 10 bases between them. This CDR3 is built from 13 residues.

The V gene is TRBV27, the J gene TRBJ1-1; the match to TRBD1 covers 9 bases. The junction had 18 bases not matched to a gene; V was cut back by 6 bases and J by 4 bases. Germline V gene data show CDR1 as MNHEY and CDR2 as SMNVEV (reference sequence). This CDR3 region has 18 residues. This CDR3 is CASSLLTGGINRTTEAFF. Here the CDR3 DNA reads TGTGCCAGCAGCCTCCTCACAGGGGGCATTAATAGGACCACTGAAGCTTTCTTT.

The rearrangement uses TRBV28 and TRBJ2-5; the match to TRBD2 covers 12 bases. Germline V gene lookup returns CDR1 MDHEN and CDR2 SYDVKM. The CDR3 loop spans 16 amino acids. Trimming took 7 bases from V and 5 from J; bases not matched to a gene: 11. As DNA, the CDR3 is TGTGCCAGCACCGAAACTAGCGGGAGGTCTTGGGAGACCCAGTACTTC. It specifies CASTETSGRSWETQYF.

The rearrangement joins TRBV3-1 (or the pseudogene TRBV3-2) to TRBJ2-5, with a possible D match to TRBD1 (6 bases). The V gene lost 1 base and the J gene lost 6 bases, with 15 bases spanning the gap. Germline CDR1 reads LGHDT; CDR2 reads YNNKEL (reference sequence). This CDR3 has 15 amino acids. The CDR3 loop reads CASSQASGARKTQYF. Here the CDR3 DNA reads TGTGCCAGCAGCCAAGCTTCAGGGGCCCGAAAGACCCAGTACTTC.

The V call is TRBV7-9, the J call TRBJ1-1; 9 positions match TRBD1. V was pared by 0 bases and J by 2 bases, with 4 bases of the junction left unmatched. CDR3 length: 16 residues. CDR1 and CDR2 from the germline V gene are SEHNR and FQNEAQ (reference sequence). The CDR3 DNA is TGTGCCAGCAGCTTAGCGGGACAGGGACTTAACACTGAAGCTTTCTTT. Residues: CASSLAGQGLNTEAFF.

The chain employs TRBV25-1 and TRBJ2-7; 8 nucleotides match TRBD2. With V trimmed by 4 bases and J by 3 bases, 8 bases remained unmatched. This CDR3 spans 15 amino acids. CDR1 MGHDK and CDR2 SYGVNS come from the germline V gene. DNA of the CDR3: TGTGCCAGCAGTGGAGGGAATAGCGGGATCTACGAGCAGTACTTC. Its protein is CASSGGNSGIYEQYF.

The rearrangement links TRBV5-8 to TRBJ1-5; possible D gene TRBD1, 5 bases. Per the germline V gene, CDR1 is SGHTS and CDR2 is YDEGEE. Trimming pared 6 bases from V and 6 bases from J, leaving 19 bases between. The CDR3 is made up of 15 amino acids. The CDR3: CASIIHKGRVQPQHF. DNA of the CDR3: TGTGCCAGCATCATCCACAAGGGCAGGGTTCAGCCCCAGCATTTT.

The chain combines TRBV15 with TRBJ1-5; 10 bases agree with TRBD1. V shed 3 bases and J 7 bases; nucleotides not matched to a gene: 3. The CDR3 is 14 residues long. Germline CDR1 is LNHNV and CDR2 is YYDKDF (reference sequence). The CDR3 nucleotides are TGTGCCACCAGCAGGGGGACAGGGGTCCAGCCCCAGCATTTT. It codes for CATSRGTGVQPQHF.

In the case of this clone: The sample contains more than one DNA sequence encoding this CDR3. V gene TRBV7-3 combines with J gene TRBJ1-1; 8 bases match TRBD1. V gave up 6 bases and J gave up 5 bases; unmatched junction bases: 8. The CDR3 runs 14 residues. The V gene's germline CDR1 is SGHTA and CDR2 FQGTGA. This CDR3 reads CASSLTGGDTEAFF. As DNA, the CDR3 is TGTGCCAGCAGTCTTACAGGGGGGGATACTGAAGCTTTCTTT.

V and J are TRBV7-2 and TRBJ2-2, with 12 bases matching TRBD2. Trimming at V came to 3 bases and at J to 5 bases, leaving 1 base not matched to a gene. The CDR3 consists of 15 residues. The V gene's germline CDR1 is SGHTA and CDR2 FQGNSA. CDR3 in DNA: TGTGCCAGCAGCTTTACTAGCGGGGGGACCGGGGAGCTGTTTTTT. Translated, it gives CASSFTSGGTGELFF.

This rearrangement joins TRBV5-5 to TRBJ2-5; TRBD1 aligns across 10 bases. The CDR3 has 14 residues. Germline V gene sequence: CDR1 SGHKS, CDR2 YYEKEE (reference sequence). Trimming removed 0 bases from V and 5 bases from J; junction bases left unmatched: 1. The CDR3 region is CASSLVGQGETQYF. CDR3 bases: TGTGCCAGCAGCTTGGTGGGACAGGGGGAGACCCAGTACTTC.

The chain recombines TRBV6-4 with TRBJ2-7; no firm D call. Trimming removed 9 bases at V and 7 bases at J, with 13 bases between. Germline values: CDR1 MRHNA, CDR2 SNTAGT. CDR3 length equals 11 residues. CDR3 sequence: CASPSIGEQYF. The CDR3 nucleotides are TGTGCCAGTCCAAGTATCGGGGAGCAGTACTTC.

The genes are TRBV7-9 and TRBJ2-3; 8 positions match TRBD2. Germline-derived CDR1 and CDR2 are SEHNR and FQNEAQ (reference sequence). The CDR3 is 15 amino acids. J lost 0 bases, V lost 10 bases, and 9 bases had no gene match. The CDR3 protein is CATPLSGTSTDTQYF. CDR3 DNA: TGTGCCACTCCACTTAGCGGGACTAGCACAGATACGCAGTATTTT.

V is TRBV5-1 and J is TRBJ1-3; TRBD1 is a possible D gene (6 bases). Germline values: CDR1 SGHRS, CDR2 YFSETQ. The length of the CDR3 is 16 residues. The V and J ends lost 3 bases and 2 bases respectively, with 15 bases between them. CDR3 bases: TGCGCCAGCAGCTCGAGCACACAGGGTACTGGAAACACCATATATTTT. Translation: CASSSSTQGTGNTIYF.

The chain joins TRBV28 to TRBJ2-5, with D possibly TRBD2 on 6 matching bases. The CDR3 is 13 residues long. The germline gives CDR1 MDHEN, CDR2 SYDVKM. V was trimmed by 5 bases and J by 5 bases, leaving 12 bases between them. CDR3 DNA sequence: TGTGCCAGCAGTAACGGAGGGAGGGAGACCCAGTACTTC. As protein: CASSNGGRETQYF.

This chain uses TRBV19 with TRBJ2-7, with TRBD1 matching 8 bases. V lost 6 bases to trimming and J lost 1 base; unmatched junction nucleotides: 5. There are 14 residues in the CDR3. Germline assignment: CDR1 LNHDA and CDR2 SQIVND (reference sequence). In nucleotides, the CDR3 is TGTGCCAGTAGCCCAGGGGGCCAATCCTACGAGCAGTACTTC. Protein product: CASSPGGQSYEQYF.

J is TRBJ1-5 and V is TRBV4-3; TRBD1 is a possible D gene (6 bases). The CDR3 is 15 residues long. The ends were cut back, 3 bases at V and 2 bases at J, with 11 bases in the middle. Germline values: CDR1 LGHNA, CDR2 YSLEER. CDR3 DNA sequence: TGCGCCAGCAGCCAGTACAGGGACGGCAATCAGCCCCAGCATTTT. Translation: CASSQYRDGNQPQHF.

The chain carries TRBV28 and TRBJ1-1; D unresolved. Trimming pared 4 bases from V and 2 bases from J, leaving 14 bases between. CDR3 length: 15 amino acids. From germline, CDR1 is MDHEN and CDR2 SYDVKM. CDR3 in DNA: TGTGCCAGCAGTTCGCTTGGGAGCGGCAACACTGAAGCTTTCTTT. Protein product: CASSSLGSGNTEAFF.

The chain employs TRBV7-2 and TRBJ1-3; possibly TRBD1 for D (6 bases). The CDR3 length is 15 residues. Germline CDR1 and CDR2: SGHTA and FQGNSA. Trimming cost V 3 bases and J 0 bases, with 9 bases left between them. CDR3 region: CASSLGATSGNTIYF. The CDR3 DNA is TGTGCCAGCAGCTTGGGGGCCACCTCTGGAAACACCATATATTTT.

CDR3 nucleotide sequence: TGTGCCAGCAGTAGATCGGGGGGGCCGATAGATACGCAGTATTTT. Amino acid sequence: CASSRSGGPIDTQYF. The J gene is TRBJ2-3, the V gene TRBV6-2 or TRBV6-3; 8 bases agree with TRBD2. Germline trimming cut 5 bases from V and 5 bases from J; bases unmatched to any gene: 9. CDR1 MNHEY and CDR2 SVGEGT come from the germline V gene. This CDR3 is 15 amino acids long.

The gene calls are TRBV24-1 and TRBJ2-3, with D possibly TRBD1 on 6 matching bases. V was shortened by 6 bases and J by 0 bases, with 12 bases between the two germline ends. The CDR3 consists of 15 residues. Germline V gene lookup returns CDR1 KGHDR and CDR2 SFDVKD. The DNA for the CDR3 is TGTGCCACCAGTAGAATGGGGGCTAGCACAGATACGCAGTATTTT. It is translated as CATSRMGASTDTQYF.

V gene TRBV2 combines with J gene TRBJ2-3; weak D call: TRBD2 (7 bases). The V end lost 6 bases, the J end lost 4 bases, and 17 bases lay between the germline ends. This CDR3 is built from 15 residues. Germline V gene lookup returns CDR1 SNHLY and CDR2 FYNNEI. CDR3 in DNA: TGTGCCAGCAGGACTGGGGGGGCCGGCGCAGATACGCAGTATTTT. This translates into CASRTGGAGADTQYF.

In the case of this clone: The junction departs from germline at one end; a sequencing error may be responsible. This chain uses TRBV5-4 with TRBJ1-6; D perhaps matches TRBD1 (6 bases). Looked up from germline, CDR1 is SGHNT and CDR2 is YYREEE (reference sequence). The CDR3 extends over 12 amino acids. DNA for the CDR3: TGTGCCAGCAGCTTGGGGGGGCAGGAGAGGAACTTT. Residues: CASSLGGQERNF.